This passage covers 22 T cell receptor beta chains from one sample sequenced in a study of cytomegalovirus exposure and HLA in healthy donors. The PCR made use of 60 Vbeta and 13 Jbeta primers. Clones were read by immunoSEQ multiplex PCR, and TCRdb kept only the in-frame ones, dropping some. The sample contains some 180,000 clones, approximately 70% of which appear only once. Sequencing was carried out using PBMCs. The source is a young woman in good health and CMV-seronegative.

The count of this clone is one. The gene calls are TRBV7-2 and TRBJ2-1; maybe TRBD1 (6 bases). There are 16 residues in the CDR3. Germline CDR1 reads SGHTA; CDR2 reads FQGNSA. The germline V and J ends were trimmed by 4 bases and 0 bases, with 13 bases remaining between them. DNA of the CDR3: TGTGCCAGCAGCTACAGGGTAACGAGCTCCTACAATGAGCAGTTCTTC. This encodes CASSYRVTSSYNEQFF.

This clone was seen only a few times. The CDR3 is CASSENRKGQPQHF. The CDR3 coding sequence is TGTGCCAGCAGTGAAAACAGGAAAGGTCAGCCCCAGCATTTT. The chain carries TRBV6-1 and TRBJ1-5, with D perhaps TRBD1 (5 bases). Germline loops: CDR1 MNHNS, CDR2 SASEGT. The CDR3 covers 14 residues. Deletions cut 2 bases from V and 6 bases from J, with 11 bases between.

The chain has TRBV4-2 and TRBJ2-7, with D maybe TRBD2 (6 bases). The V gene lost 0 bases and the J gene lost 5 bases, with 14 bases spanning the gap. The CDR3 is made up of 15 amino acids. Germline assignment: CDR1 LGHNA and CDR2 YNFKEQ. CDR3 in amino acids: CASSQEGRSSDEQYF. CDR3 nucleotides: TGTGCCAGCAGCCAAGAAGGGAGGTCCAGCGACGAGCAGTACTTC.

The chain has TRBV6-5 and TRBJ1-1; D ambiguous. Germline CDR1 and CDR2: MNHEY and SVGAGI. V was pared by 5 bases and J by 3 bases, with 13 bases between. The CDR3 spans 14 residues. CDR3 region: CASSPHPGYTEAFF. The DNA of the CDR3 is TGTGCCAGCAGTCCACACCCGGGGTACACTGAAGCTTTCTTT.

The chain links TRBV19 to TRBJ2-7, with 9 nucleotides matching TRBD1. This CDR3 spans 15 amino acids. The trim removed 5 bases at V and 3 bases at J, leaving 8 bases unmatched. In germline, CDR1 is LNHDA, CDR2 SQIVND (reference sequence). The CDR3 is CASSSSGTGLYEQYF. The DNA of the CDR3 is TGTGCCAGTAGTTCCTCCGGGACAGGGCTCTACGAGCAGTACTTC.

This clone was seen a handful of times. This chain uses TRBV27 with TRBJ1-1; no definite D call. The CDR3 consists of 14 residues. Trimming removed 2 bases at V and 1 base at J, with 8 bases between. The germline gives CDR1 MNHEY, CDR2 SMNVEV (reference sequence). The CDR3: CASSLGRANTEAFF. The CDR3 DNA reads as TGTGCCAGCAGTTTAGGGCGGGCGAACACTGAAGCTTTCTTT.

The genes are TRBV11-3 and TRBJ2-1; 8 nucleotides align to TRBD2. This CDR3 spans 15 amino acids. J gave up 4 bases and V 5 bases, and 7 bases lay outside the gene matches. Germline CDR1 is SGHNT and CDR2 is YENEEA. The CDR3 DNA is TGTGCCAGCAGCCAAGAAGCGGGAGCTTACAATGAGCAGTTCTTC. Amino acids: CASSQEAGAYNEQFF.

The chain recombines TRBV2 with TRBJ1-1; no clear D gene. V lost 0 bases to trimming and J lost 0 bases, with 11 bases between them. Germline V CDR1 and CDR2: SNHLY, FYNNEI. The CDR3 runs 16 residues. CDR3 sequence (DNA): TGTGCCAGCAGTGAAGCGGCCGCCGTATTGAACACTGAAGCTTTCTTT. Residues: CASSEAAAVLNTEAFF.

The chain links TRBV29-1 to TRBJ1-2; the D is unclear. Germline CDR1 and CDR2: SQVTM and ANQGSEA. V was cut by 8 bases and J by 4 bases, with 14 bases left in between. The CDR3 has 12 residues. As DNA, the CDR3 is TGCAGCATCGGACGCGGGCGCTATGGCTACACCTTC. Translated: CSIGRGRYGYTF.

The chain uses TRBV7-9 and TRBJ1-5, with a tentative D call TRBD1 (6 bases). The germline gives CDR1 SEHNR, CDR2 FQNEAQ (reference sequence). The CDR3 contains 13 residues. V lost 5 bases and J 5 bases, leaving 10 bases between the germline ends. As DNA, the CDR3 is TGTGCCAGCAGCGTTACAGGGTATCAGCCCCAGCATTTT. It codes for CASSVTGYQPQHF.

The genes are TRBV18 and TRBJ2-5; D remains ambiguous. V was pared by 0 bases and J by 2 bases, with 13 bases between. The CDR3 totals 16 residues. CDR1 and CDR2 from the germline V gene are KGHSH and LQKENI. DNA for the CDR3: TGTGCCAGCTCACCACCCTCAGGTCGACCTCAAGAGACCCAGTACTTC. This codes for CASSPPSGRPQETQYF.

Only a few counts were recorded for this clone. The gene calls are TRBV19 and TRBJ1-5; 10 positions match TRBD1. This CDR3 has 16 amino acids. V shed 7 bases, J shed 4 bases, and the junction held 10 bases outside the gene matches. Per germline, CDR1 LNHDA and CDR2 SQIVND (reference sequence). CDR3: CASTHRQGAKNQPQHF. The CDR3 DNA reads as TGTGCCAGTACCCACCGACAGGGGGCTAAGAATCAGCCCCAGCATTTT.

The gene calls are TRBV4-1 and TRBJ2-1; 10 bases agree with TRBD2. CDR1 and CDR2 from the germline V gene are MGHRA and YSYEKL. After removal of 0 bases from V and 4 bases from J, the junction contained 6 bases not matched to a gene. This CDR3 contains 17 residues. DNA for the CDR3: TGCGCCAGCAGCCAAGATGTTAGGACTAGCGGTTACAATGAGCAGTTCTTC. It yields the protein CASSQDVRTSGYNEQFF.

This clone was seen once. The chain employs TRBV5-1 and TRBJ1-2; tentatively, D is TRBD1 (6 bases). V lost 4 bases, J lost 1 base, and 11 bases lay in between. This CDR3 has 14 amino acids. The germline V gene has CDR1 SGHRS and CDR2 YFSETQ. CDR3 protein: CASSTLQGNYGYTF. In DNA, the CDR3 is TGCGCCAGCAGCACCTTACAGGGTAACTATGGCTACACCTTC.

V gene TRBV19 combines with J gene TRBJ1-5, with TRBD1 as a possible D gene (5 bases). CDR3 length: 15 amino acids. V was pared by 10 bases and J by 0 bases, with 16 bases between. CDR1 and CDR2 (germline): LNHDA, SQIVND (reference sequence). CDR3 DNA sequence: TGTGCCACACAGACAGACTTTTATAGCAATCAGCCCCAGCATTTT. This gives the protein CATQTDFYSNQPQHF. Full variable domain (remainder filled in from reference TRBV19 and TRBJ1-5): DGGITQSPKYLFRKEGQNVTLSCEQNLNHDAMYWYRQDPGQGLRLIYYSQIVNDFQKGDIAEGYSVSREKKESFPLTVTSAQKNPTAFYLCATQTDFYSNQPQHFGDGTRLSIL.

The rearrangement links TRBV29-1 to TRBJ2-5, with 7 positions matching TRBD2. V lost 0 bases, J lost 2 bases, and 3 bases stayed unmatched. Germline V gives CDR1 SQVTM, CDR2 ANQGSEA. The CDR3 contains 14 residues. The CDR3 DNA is TGCAGCGTTGAAGAGAGCGGGGCGCAAGAGACCCAGTACTTC. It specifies CSVEESGAQETQYF. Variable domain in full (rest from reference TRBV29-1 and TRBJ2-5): SAVISQKPSRDICQRGTSLTIQCQVDSQVTMMFWYRQQPGQSLTLIATANQGSEATYESGFVIDKFPISRPNLTFSTLTVSNMSPEDSSIYLCSVEESGAQETQYFGPGTRLLVL.

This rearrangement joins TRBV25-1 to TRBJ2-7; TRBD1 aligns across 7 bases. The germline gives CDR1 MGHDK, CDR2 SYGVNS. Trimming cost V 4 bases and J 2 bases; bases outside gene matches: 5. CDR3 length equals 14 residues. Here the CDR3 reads CASSVSGQTYEQYF. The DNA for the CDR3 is TGTGCCAGCAGTGTCTCGGGACAGACCTACGAGCAGTACTTC.

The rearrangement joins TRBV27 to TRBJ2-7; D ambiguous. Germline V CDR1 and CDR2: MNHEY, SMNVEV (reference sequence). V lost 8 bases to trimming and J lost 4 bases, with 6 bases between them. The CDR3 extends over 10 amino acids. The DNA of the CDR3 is TGTGCCAGCGGCAGGTACGAGCAGTACTTC. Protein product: CASGRYEQYF.

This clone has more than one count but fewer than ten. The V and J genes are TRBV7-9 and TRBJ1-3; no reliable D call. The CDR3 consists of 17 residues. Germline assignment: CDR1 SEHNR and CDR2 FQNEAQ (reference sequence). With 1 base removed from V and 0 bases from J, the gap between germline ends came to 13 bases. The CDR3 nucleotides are TGTGCCAGCAGCTTAGGGCGGGAGAGGGTCTCTGGAAACACCATATATTTT. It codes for CASSLGRERVSGNTIYF.

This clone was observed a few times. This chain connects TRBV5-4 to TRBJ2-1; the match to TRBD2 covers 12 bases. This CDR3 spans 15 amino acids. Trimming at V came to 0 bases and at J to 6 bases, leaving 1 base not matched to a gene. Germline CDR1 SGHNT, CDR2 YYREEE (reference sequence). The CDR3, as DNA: TGTGCCAGCAGCTTGGGGACTAGCGGGATCAATGAGCAGTTCTTC. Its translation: CASSLGTSGINEQFF.

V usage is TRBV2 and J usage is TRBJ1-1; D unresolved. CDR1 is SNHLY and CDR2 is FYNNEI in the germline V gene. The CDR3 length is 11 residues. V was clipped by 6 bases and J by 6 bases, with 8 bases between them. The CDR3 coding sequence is TGTGCCAGCAGGGAGCTGGCTGAAGCTTTCTTT. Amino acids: CASRELAEAFF.

The CDR3 loop reads CASSPRMRTGGIHEQYF. In DNA form, the CDR3 reads TGTGCCAGCAGCCCTAGGATGAGGACAGGGGGCATCCACGAGCAGTACTTC. V gene TRBV7-9 combines with J gene TRBJ2-7; TRBD1 agrees at 11 bases. The V gene's germline CDR1 is SEHNR and CDR2 FQNEAQ (reference sequence). The CDR3 length is 17 residues. J gave up 5 bases and V 5 bases, and 14 bases lay outside the gene matches.